This T cell receptor (beta chain) originates from a study of T cells in Graves' hyperthyroidism and ophthalmopathy (dated by TCRdb to the late 2010s). At the level of the whole study: Peripheral blood samples were taken at the time of initial diagnosis, prior to any treatment. To identify distinguishing TCR V-J signatures, a discovery cohort of some 100 patients was used, comprising some 45 with Graves' ophthalmopathy and around 60 with stable Graves' hyperthyroidism. The paper describes TCR Vbeta CDR3 sequencing of 140 or so peripheral blood samples, made up of 43 ophthalmopathy patients, roughly 72 hyperthyroidism patients and about 17 progressor patients. An independent validation cohort of about 19 hyperthyroidism patients and 17 patients who later progressed to ophthalmopathy tested prospective prediction of ophthalmopathy. Thyroid tissue and blood T-cell repertoires from six Graves' hyperthyroidism patients were also compared in the study. For training and testing, the roughly 93 patients in the discovery cohort were randomly divided in a 7:3 ratio. After blood sampling, hyperthyroidism patients were treated with methimazole at a starting dose of 30 mg daily, and ophthalmopathy patients were treated with high-dose intravenous methylprednisolone. The investigation overall reported the following: Sample size was not statistically predetermined, and investigators were not blinded to group allocation. Most expanded thyroid clonotypes (frequency above 0.001) were also found in blood, which suggests that blood repertoires may mirror thyroid immune responses. Ophthalmopathy was separated from stable hyperthyroidism by a 13 V-J signature model, with 85% to 90% sensitivity and 81% to 82% specificity obtained in cross-validation and 80%/75% obtained in testing. In validation, the model predicted progression to ophthalmopathy a median of about 5.9 months before onset, with about 71% sensitivity and around 76% specificity.

Moderately to severely active disease, a Clinical Activity Score of at least 3, a NOSPECS grade of at least 4, and a duration under 3 months were present in ophthalmopathy patients. Exclusion was applied to patients with uncontrolled infections, other autoimmune diseases, pregnancy or lactation. Clinical symptoms, serum thyroxine and TRAb, thyroid ultrasound, and orbital computed tomography formed the basis for the diagnoses. PBMCs were separated from under 12 ml of fresh peripheral blood using Ficoll-Paque density gradient centrifugation. Trizol reagent was used to extract total RNA, and RNA quality was then checked on an Agilent 2100 Bioanalyzer. Amplification of TCR beta CDR3 regions was carried out from RNA transcripts. The TCR CDR3 was subjected to a first round of RT-PCR using the HTBI primer set and the Qiagen OneStep RT-PCR kit. The libraries were constructed in a second round of multiplex PCR and then size-selected and purified. The libraries were sequenced on an Illumina HiSeq2000 using paired-end 100 bp reads. Per the authors' processing: SOAPnuke was used to process the raw data, removing reads that contained adapters or uncalled bases, had a mean Phred below 15, or lacked an exact match to the constant primer or identifier. COPE v1.2.5 was used to merge the high-quality paired reads, and each unique nucleotide sequence was defined as a clonotype. Clonotypes were aligned to IMGT TRBV, TRBD and TRBJ reference segments using MiTCR v1.1. The analysis was restricted to V-J combinations with a frequency above 0.0001, which together covered 99% to 99.2% of the repertoires. The TCS score was defined as the ratio of F50 (clonal expansion) to E x V (chaos), calculated using BLOSUM62-based TCRdist between CDR3 peptides within each V-J. Welch's t-statistics and random forest reduced fewer than 550 V-J features to under 15, which were used in a naive Bayes classifier (R e1071). TCRdb itself trimmed the public reads at Q25 with fastp, ran MiXCR and retained productive beta chains. Every CDR3 protein is listed once, alongside the most common genes and DNA of its rows. Clone size and V and J calls follow TCRdb, not the original study. For this sample the table gives a few hundred thousand distinct CDR3 sequences, of which around a sixth were detected only once. Around two fifths of the sample belongs to the ten largest clones.

Regarding this clonotype: Its recognized antigen is unknown. Per-base quality was not reported, and no clone a single base away is much larger than it.

The CDR3, cysteine through phenylalanine, is 13 amino acids long. Just CDR3 DNA is preserved here, 39 bases in frame from base 1. V is pared back by 6 bases and J by 3 bases, with 11 bases lying between the germline termini. The germline V gene sets CDR1 to SQVTM and CDR2 to ANQGSEA. The chain is assembled from TRBV29-1 and TRBJ1-4; the D gene is not confidently resolved. The specimen was blood. The receptor was derived from a man younger than 30 with Graves' ophthalmopathy. The CDR3 sequence is CSVKRAANEKLFF. The DNA reads TGCAGCGTCAAGCGGGCAGCTAATGAAAAACTGTTTTTT.